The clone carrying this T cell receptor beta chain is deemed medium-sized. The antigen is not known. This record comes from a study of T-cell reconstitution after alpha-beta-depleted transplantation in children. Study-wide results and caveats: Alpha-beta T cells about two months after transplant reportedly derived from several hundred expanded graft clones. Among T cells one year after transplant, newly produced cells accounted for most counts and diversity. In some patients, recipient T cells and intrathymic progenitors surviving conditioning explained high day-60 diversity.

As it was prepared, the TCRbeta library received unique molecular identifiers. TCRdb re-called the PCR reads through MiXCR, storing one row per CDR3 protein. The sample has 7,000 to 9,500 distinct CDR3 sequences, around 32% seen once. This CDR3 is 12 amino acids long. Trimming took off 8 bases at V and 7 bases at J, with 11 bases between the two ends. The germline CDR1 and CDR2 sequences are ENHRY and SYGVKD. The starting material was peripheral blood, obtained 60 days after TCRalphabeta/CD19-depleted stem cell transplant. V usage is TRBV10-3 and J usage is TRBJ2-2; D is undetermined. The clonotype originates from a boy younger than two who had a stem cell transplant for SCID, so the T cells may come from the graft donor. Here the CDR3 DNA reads TGTGCCATCTCTGCCGGCCGCGGGGAGCTGTTTTTT. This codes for CAISAGRGELFF.